The 18 T cell receptor beta chains below all came from one sample that was sequenced in a study of blood T cell repertoires in COVID-19. The data were produced by immunoSEQ multiplex PCR, yet TCRdb's version contains in-frame clones alone and is incomplete. The sample includes roughly 50,000 clones, just over 85% seen only once; the top ten take roughly 15%. Sequencing was carried out using peripheral blood. These receptors were taken from an older man with acute or convalescent COVID-19.

The V call is TRBV28, the J call TRBJ1-3; 7 bases are a match to TRBD1. V gave up 6 bases and J gave up 2 bases; unmatched junction bases: 7. Germline CDR1 MDHEN, CDR2 SYDVKM. The CDR3 is 15 amino acids. CDR3: CASRSDRVPGNTIYF. The DNA for the CDR3 is TGTGCCAGCAGAAGCGACAGGGTCCCTGGAAACACCATATATTTT. The full variable domain, its missing parts supplied by reference TRBV28 and TRBJ1-3, is DVKVTQSSRYLVKRTGEKVFLECVQDMDHENMFWYRQDPGLGLRLIYFSYDVKMKEKGDIPEGYSVSREKKERFSLILESASTNQTSMYLCASRSDRVPGNTIYFGEGSWLTVV.

This clone was counted a single time. The V gene is TRBV18, the J gene TRBJ2-3; 9 bases are a match to TRBD1. The CDR3 consists of 15 residues. Germline V gene sequence: CDR1 KGHSH, CDR2 LQKENI. With 8 bases clipped from V and 2 bases from J, the junction kept 8 bases outside the gene matches. CDR3: CASINRGRDTDTQYF. The CDR3 DNA reads as TGTGCCAGCATAAACAGGGGGCGAGACACAGATACGCAGTATTTT.

V usage is TRBV7-6 and J usage is TRBJ2-1; 8 bases are a match to TRBD1. This CDR3 is 17 amino acids long. Germline loops: CDR1 SGHVS, CDR2 FNYEAQ. J lost 0 bases, V lost 4 bases, and 8 bases had no gene match. The DNA for the CDR3 is TGTGCCAGCAGCTCCCCTTGGGGGACAGGCTCCTACAATGAGCAGTTCTTC. Translated: CASSSPWGTGSYNEQFF.

This chain connects TRBV19 to TRBJ2-1, with no clear D. The germline V and J ends were trimmed by 0 bases and 0 bases, with 9 bases remaining between them. This CDR3 contains 16 residues. Germline values: CDR1 LNHDA, CDR2 SQIVND (reference sequence). CDR3 residues: CASSIDLGSSYNEQFF. In DNA, the CDR3 is TGTGCCAGTAGTATAGATCTTGGCAGCTCCTACAATGAGCAGTTCTTC.

This rearrangement joins TRBV10-3 to TRBJ2-7; TRBD1 agrees at 9 bases. The J segment lost 2 bases and the V segment lost 3 bases, leaving 17 bases of the junction unmatched. Germline CDR1 ENHRY, CDR2 SYGVKD. The CDR3 totals 19 residues. The CDR3 protein is CAISDPRSRDRDAPYEQYF. CDR3 DNA: TGTGCCATCAGTGATCCCCGAAGTAGGGACAGGGATGCCCCCTACGAGCAGTACTTC.

The J gene is TRBJ1-5, the V gene TRBV4-1, with D possibly matching TRBD1 (5 bases). This CDR3 contains 15 residues. V was shortened by 0 bases and J by 7 bases, with 13 bases between the two germline ends. In germline, CDR1 is MGHRA, CDR2 YSYEKL. DNA of the CDR3: TGCGCCAGCAGCCAAGATTCGCAGGGTCCCCAGCCCCAGCATTTT. Protein: CASSQDSQGPQPQHF.

The chain has TRBV4-3 and TRBJ1-6; weak D call: TRBD1 (5 bases). Trimming took off 4 bases at V and 3 bases at J, with 13 bases between the two ends. CDR3 length: 16 amino acids. In germline, CDR1 is LGHNA, CDR2 YSLEER. The CDR3 loop reads CASSPRGLDYNSPLHF. The CDR3, as DNA: TGCGCCAGCAGCCCGAGGGGACTCGACTATAATTCACCCCTCCACTTT.

This chain connects TRBV6-5 to TRBJ2-3; D may be TRBD2 (6 bases). Trimming removed 7 bases from V and 2 bases from J, with 16 bases in between. Looked up from germline, CDR1 is MNHEY and CDR2 is SVGAGI. The CDR3 has 15 residues. The CDR3: CASKGSGRNTDTQYF. The CDR3 nucleotides are TGTGCCAGCAAAGGAAGCGGGCGGAACACAGATACGCAGTATTTT.

This clone occurred a few times. This chain uses TRBV19 with TRBJ1-6, with TRBD1 matching 7 bases. This CDR3 spans 14 amino acids. The germline V gene encodes CDR1 LNHDA and CDR2 SQIVND (reference sequence). The ends lost 11 bases at V and 6 bases at J; junction bases unmatched: 10. CDR3 DNA sequence: TGTGCCTGCCGACGGGACAGAGCTAATTCACCCCTCCACTTT. This encodes CACRRDRANSPLHF.

V and J are TRBV2 and TRBJ2-3; 9 positions match TRBD2. CDR3 length: 14 residues. Looked up from germline, CDR1 is SNHLY and CDR2 is FYNNEI. Trimming cost V 7 bases and J 7 bases; bases outside gene matches: 9. Here the CDR3 reads CASIPAGGLNTQYF. The CDR3 DNA sequence: TGTGCCAGCATCCCAGCGGGGGGTCTGAATACGCAGTATTTT.

In this sample, this clone turned up once. V gene TRBV18 combines with J gene TRBJ1-1; D is possibly TRBD1 (6 bases). Germline V lookup: CDR1 KGHSH, CDR2 LQKENI. The CDR3 is 16 residues long. With 3 bases removed from V and 0 bases from J, the gap between germline ends came to 14 bases. The DNA of the CDR3 is TGTGCCAGCTCACCCCTGGGGCAGGGGATGAACACTGAAGCTTTCTTT. Translating it yields CASSPLGQGMNTEAFF.

The V and J genes are TRBV7-2 and TRBJ2-5, with D possibly being TRBD1 (6 bases). This CDR3 has 12 residues. Germline loops: CDR1 SGHTA, CDR2 FQGNSA. Trimming removed 10 bases from V and 2 bases from J, with 11 bases in between. The CDR3 DNA reads TGTGCCACCCAGAGGGGGCAAGAGACCCAGTACTTC. This sequence encodes CATQRGQETQYF.

J is TRBJ1-2 and V is TRBV2, with TRBD1 matching over 12 bases. The germline gives CDR1 SNHLY, CDR2 FYNNEI. Trimming took 5 bases from V and 8 from J; bases not matched to a gene: 9. This CDR3 region has 15 residues. In DNA form, the CDR3 reads TGTGCCAGCAGTCTATTCGGGACAGGGGGCGCCGGCTACACCTTC. It yields the protein CASSLFGTGGAGYTF.

The chain employs TRBV7-2 and TRBJ2-2, with D hard to call. The germline V gene has CDR1 SGHTA and CDR2 FQGNSA. The V gene lost 5 bases and the J gene lost 1 base, with 11 bases spanning the gap. This CDR3 is built from 15 residues. In DNA, the CDR3 is TGTGCCAGCAGCCCCTACCGACTGAACACCGGGGAGCTGTTTTTT. This gives the protein CASSPYRLNTGELFF.

The gene calls are TRBV6-2 or TRBV6-3 and TRBJ1-2; D gene uncertain. Trimming removed 5 bases from V and 3 bases from J, with 7 bases in between. Germline-derived CDR1 and CDR2 are MNHEY and SVGEGT. The CDR3 covers 12 residues. The CDR3, as DNA: TGTGCCAGCAGTAGCCCTCACTATGGCTACACCTTC. This translates into CASSSPHYGYTF.

CDR3 residues: CASRSLAGGGTDTQYF. The CDR3 DNA reads as TGTGCCAGCAGATCACTAGCGGGAGGGGGGACAGATACGCAGTATTTT. The chain carries TRBV6-6 and TRBJ2-3; TRBD2 matches at 13 bases. Per germline, CDR1 MNHNY and CDR2 SVGAGI (reference sequence). J lost 3 bases, V lost 6 bases, and 6 bases had no gene match. This CDR3 spans 16 amino acids.

The J gene is TRBJ2-5, the V gene TRBV5-1; TRBD2 aligns across 15 bases. Germline CDR1 reads SGHRS; CDR2 reads YFSETQ. V lost 4 bases and J lost 2; bases outside the gene matches: 9. This CDR3 has 18 residues. The CDR3 region is CASSIPGLAGGRQETQYF. DNA for the CDR3: TGCGCCAGCAGCATCCCCGGACTAGCGGGAGGGAGGCAAGAGACCCAGTACTTC.

The chain recombines TRBV4-3 with TRBJ1-3; D not certain. Germline V gene sequence: CDR1 LGHNA, CDR2 YSLEER. The V end lost 2 bases, the J end lost 4 bases, and 12 bases lay between the germline ends. The CDR3 extends over 15 amino acids. CDR3 coding DNA: TGCGCCAGCAGCCAATTTATCGGGATAGGAAACACCATATATTTT. Residues: CASSQFIGIGNTIYF.